Given below is one T cell receptor beta chain in context. This sample is part of a study of shared clonotypes between healthy human individuals. Profiled with immunoSEQ multiplex PCR; TCRdb holds only in-frame clones, not every one. Of millions of clones in the sample, approximately 92% were seen once. The V gene lost 4 bases and the J gene lost 10 bases, with 24 bases spanning the gap. From germline, CDR1 is SGHNT and CDR2 YYREEE (reference sequence). The CDR3 totals 16 residues. This receptor was obtained from a young man in good health. Sequencing was carried out using naive CD4+ T cells sorted from blood. The subset here: CD45RA+ positively selected. The rearrangement joins TRBV5-4 to TRBJ2-1; D might be TRBD1 or TRBD2, each matching 6 bases. The CDR3 protein is CASSGLGGGIQREQFF. The CDR3 DNA sequence: TGTGCCAGCAGCGGCCTCGGAGGGGGGATTCAAAGAGAGCAGTTCTTC.